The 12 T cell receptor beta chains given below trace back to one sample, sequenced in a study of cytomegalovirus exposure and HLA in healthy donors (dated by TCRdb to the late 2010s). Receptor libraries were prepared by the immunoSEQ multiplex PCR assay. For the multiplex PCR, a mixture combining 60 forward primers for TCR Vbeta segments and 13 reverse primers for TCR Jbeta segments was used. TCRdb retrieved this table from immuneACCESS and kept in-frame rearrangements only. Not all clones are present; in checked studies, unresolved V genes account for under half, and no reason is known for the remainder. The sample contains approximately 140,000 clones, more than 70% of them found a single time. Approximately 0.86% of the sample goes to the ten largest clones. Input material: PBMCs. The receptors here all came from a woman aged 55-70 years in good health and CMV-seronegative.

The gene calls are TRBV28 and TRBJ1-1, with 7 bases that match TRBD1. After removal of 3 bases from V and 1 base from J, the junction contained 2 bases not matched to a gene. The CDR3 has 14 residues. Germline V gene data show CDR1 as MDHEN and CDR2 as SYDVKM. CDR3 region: CASSFDRENTEAFF. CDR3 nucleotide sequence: TGTGCCAGCAGTTTTGACAGGGAGAACACTGAAGCTTTCTTT.

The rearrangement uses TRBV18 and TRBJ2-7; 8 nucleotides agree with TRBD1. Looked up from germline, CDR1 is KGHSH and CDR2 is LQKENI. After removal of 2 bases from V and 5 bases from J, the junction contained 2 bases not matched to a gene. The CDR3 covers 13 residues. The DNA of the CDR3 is TGTGCCAGCTCACCAGGGACAGGAAACGAGCAGTACTTC. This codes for CASSPGTGNEQYF.

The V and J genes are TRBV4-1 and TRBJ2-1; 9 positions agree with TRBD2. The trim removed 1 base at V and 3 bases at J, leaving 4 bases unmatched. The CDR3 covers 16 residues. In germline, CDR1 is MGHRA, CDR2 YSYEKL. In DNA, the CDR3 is TGCGCCAGCAGCCAAGGACTAGCGGCCAGCTACAATGAGCAGTTCTTC. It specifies CASSQGLAASYNEQFF.

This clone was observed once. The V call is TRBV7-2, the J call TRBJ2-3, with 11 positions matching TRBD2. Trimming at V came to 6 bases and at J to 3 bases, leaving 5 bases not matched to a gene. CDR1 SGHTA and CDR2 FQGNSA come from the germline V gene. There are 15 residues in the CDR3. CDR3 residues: CASRSRLAGTDTQYF. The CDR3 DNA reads TGTGCCAGCAGGTCAAGACTAGCGGGAACAGATACGCAGTATTTT.

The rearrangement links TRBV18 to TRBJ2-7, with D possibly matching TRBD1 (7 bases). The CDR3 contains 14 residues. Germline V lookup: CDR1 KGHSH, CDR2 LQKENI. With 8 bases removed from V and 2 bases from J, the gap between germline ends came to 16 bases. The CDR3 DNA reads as TGTGCCAGCACAACAGGGGACTTTCCCTACGAGCAGTACTTC. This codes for CASTTGDFPYEQYF.

For the CDR3, the DNA is TGTGCCAGCTCGCCCGGTTCGGGGGTTTCGTTCTCTGGAAACACCATATATTTT. As protein: CASSPGSGVSFSGNTIYF. The J gene is TRBJ1-3, the V gene TRBV18, with a possible D match to TRBD1 (5 bases). The CDR3 is made up of 18 amino acids. Trimming took off 6 bases at V and 0 bases at J, with 21 bases between the two ends. Per the germline V gene, CDR1 is KGHSH and CDR2 is LQKENI.

This chain's CDR3 is CASSLPSTTNEKLFF. For the CDR3, the DNA is TGCGCCAGCAGCTTGCCGAGTACAACTAATGAAAAACTGTTTTTT. The V gene is TRBV5-1, the J gene TRBJ1-4, with no clear D. The CDR3 covers 15 residues. CDR1 and CDR2 from the germline V gene are SGHRS and YFSETQ. V was cut by 1 base and J by 0 bases, with 7 bases left in between.

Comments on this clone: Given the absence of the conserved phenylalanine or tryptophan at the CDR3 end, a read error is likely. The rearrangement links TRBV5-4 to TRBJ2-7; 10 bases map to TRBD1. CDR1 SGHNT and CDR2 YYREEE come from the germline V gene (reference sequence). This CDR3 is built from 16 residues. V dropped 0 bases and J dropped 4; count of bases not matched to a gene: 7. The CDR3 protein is CASSLAKRTGGYEQYL. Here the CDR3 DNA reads TGTGCCAGCAGCTTGGCCAAGCGGACAGGGGGATACGAGCAGTACCTC.

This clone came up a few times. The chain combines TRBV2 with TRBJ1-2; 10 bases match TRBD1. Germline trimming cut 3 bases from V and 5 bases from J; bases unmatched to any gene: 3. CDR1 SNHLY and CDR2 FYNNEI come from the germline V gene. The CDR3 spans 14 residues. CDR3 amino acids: CASSDEDRGYGYTF. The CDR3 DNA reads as TGTGCCAGCAGTGATGAGGACAGGGGGTATGGCTACACCTTC.

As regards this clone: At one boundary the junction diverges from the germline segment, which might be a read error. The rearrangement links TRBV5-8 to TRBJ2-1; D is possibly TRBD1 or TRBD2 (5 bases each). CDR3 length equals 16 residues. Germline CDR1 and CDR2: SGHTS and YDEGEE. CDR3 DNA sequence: TGTGCCAGCAGCCTGGGACGGAGTACAATTTACAATGGGCAGTTCTTC. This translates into CASSLGRSTIYNGQFF.

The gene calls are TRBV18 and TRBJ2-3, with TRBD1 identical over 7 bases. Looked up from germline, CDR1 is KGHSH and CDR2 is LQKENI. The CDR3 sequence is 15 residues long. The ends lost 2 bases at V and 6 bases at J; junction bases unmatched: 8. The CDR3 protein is CASSPLGQARDTQYF. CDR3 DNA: TGTGCCAGCTCACCATTAGGACAGGCCCGCGATACGCAGTATTTT.

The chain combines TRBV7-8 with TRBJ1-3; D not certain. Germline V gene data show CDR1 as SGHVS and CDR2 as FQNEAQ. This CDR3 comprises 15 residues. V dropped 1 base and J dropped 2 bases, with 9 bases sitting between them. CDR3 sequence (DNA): TGTGCCAGCAGCTTAGTGAGGGCAGCTGGAAACACCATATATTTT. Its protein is CASSLVRAAGNTIYF.